This T cell receptor (beta chain) came from a study of cytomegalovirus exposure and HLA in healthy donors. Study conclusions and caveats: In an earlier analysis, productive rearrangement rates for most beta V segments clustered near 87% or 30%. An Asian-associated ancestry cluster reportedly showed fewer N-insertions than the approximately 630-donor mean in a later analysis.

PCR amplification relied on 60 Vbeta primers (plus 13 Jbeta primers). Clones were read by immunoSEQ multiplex PCR, and TCRdb kept only the in-frame ones, dropping some. The table has 200,000 to 250,000 clones, 75% seen once. This clone was recorded once. Its antigen is not identified. V lost 3 bases and J 5 bases, leaving 7 bases between the germline ends. Germline assignment: CDR1 DFQATT and CDR2 SNEGSKA (reference sequence). The CDR3 is 11 residues long. The chain joins TRBV20-1 to TRBJ1-2; D remains ambiguous. Sequencing was performed on PBMCs. The origin of this receptor is a woman in her thirties in good health and CMV-seronegative. CDR3 residues: CSARSEYGYTF. The CDR3 DNA follows: TGCAGTGCTAGGTCCGAGTATGGCTACACCTTC.